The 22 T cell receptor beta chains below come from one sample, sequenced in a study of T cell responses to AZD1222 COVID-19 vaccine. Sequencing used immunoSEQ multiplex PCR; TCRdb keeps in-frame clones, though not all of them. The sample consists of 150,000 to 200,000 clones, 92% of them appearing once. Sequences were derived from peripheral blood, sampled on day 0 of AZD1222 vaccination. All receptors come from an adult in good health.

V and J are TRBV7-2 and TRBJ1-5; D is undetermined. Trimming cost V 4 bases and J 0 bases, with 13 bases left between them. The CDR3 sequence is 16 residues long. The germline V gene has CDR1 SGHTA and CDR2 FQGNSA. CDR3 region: CASSSLYSLSNQPQHF. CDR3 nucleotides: TGTGCCAGCAGCTCTCTTTACAGTCTTAGCAATCAGCCCCAGCATTTT.

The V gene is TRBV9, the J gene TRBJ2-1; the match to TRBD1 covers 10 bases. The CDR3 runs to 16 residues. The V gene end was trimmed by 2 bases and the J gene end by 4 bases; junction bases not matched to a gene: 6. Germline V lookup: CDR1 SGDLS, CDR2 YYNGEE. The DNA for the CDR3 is TGTGCCAGCAGCGTGGATGACAGGGGGCGATACAATGAGCAGTTCTTC. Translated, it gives CASSVDDRGRYNEQFF.

CDR3 sequence reads: CASSAPGHQYEQYF. CDR3 DNA: TGTGCCAGCAGTGCACCGGGACACCAATACGAGCAGTACTTC. V usage is TRBV3-1 (or the pseudogene TRBV3-2) and J usage is TRBJ2-7; maybe TRBD1 (6 bases). V lost 6 bases to trimming and J lost 4 bases, with 16 bases between them. CDR1 is LGHDT, CDR2 YNNKEL, per germline (reference sequence). The CDR3 has 14 residues.

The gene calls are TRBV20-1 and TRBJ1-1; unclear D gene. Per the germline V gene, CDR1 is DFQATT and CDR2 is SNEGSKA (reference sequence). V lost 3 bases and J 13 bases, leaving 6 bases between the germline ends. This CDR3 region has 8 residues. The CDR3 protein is CSAREGFF. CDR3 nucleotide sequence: TGCAGTGCTAGGGAGGGTTTCTTT.

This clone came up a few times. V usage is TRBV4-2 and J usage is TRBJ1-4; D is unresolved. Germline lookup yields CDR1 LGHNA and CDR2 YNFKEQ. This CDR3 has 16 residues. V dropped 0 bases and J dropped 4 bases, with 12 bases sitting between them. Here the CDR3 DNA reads TGTGCCAGCAGCCAAGAAATGAGAAAGTATAATGAAAAACTGTTTTTT. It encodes CASSQEMRKYNEKLFF.

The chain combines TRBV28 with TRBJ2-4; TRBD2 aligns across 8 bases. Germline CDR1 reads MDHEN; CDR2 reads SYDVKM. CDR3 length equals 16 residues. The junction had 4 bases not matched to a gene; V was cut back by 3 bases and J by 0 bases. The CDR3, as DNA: TGTGCCAGCAGTTTTATAGCGGGATTAGCCAAAAACATTCAGTACTTC. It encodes CASSFIAGLAKNIQYF.

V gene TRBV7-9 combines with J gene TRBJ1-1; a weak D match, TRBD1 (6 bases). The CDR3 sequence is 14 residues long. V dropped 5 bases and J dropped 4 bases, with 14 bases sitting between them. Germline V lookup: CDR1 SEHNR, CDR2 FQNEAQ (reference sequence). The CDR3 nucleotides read TGTGCCAGCAGCCCCGGGGGCGCGACCACTGAAGCTTTCTTT. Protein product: CASSPGGATTEAFF.

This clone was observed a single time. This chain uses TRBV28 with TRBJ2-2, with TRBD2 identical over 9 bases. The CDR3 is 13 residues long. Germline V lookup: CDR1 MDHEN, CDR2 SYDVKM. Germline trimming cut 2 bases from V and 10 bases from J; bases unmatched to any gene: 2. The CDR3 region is CASSLAGGSELFF. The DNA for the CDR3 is TGTGCCAGCAGTTTAGCGGGAGGGTCGGAGCTGTTTTTT.

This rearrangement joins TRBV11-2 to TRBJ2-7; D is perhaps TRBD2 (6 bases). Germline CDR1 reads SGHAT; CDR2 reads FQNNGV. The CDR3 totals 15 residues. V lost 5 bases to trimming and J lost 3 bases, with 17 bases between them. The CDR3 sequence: CASSGAVADFYEQYF. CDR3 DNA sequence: TGTGCCAGCAGCGGAGCGGTAGCGGATTTCTACGAGCAGTACTTC.

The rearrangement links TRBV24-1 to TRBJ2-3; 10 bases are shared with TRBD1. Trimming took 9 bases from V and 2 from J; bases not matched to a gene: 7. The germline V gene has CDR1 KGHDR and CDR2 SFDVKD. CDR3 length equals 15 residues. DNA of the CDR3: TGTGCCACCGGAACGGGACAGGGGCACACAGATACGCAGTATTTT. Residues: CATGTGQGHTDTQYF.

The CDR3 sequence is CATLKGGSGTQYF. The CDR3 DNA reads as TGTGCCACGCTGAAGGGGGGTTCGGGTACGCAGTATTTT. The chain employs TRBV6-5 and TRBJ2-3; D tentatively fits TRBD1 or TRBD2 (6 bases each). Per the germline V gene, CDR1 is MNHEY and CDR2 is SVGAGI. The CDR3 loop spans 13 amino acids. V was pared by 10 bases and J by 8 bases, with 19 bases between.

The CDR3: CASSLGAGAYEQYF. The CDR3 coding sequence is TGTGCCAGCAGCCTAGGGGCTGGGGCCTACGAGCAGTACTTC. The chain joins TRBV3-1 (or the pseudogene TRBV3-2) to TRBJ2-7; D is possibly TRBD1 (5 bases). This CDR3 is built from 14 residues. Germline V gives CDR1 LGHDT, CDR2 YNNKEL (reference sequence). Trimming took 4 bases from V and 2 from J, leaving 12 bases between them.

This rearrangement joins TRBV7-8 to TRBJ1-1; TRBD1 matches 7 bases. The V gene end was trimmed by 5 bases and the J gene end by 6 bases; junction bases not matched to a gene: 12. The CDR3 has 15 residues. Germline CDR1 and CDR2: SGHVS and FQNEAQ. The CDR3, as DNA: TGTGCCAGCAGCCCGCCACCCAGGGGGAGGGCTGAAGCTTTCTTT. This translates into CASSPPPRGRAEAFF.

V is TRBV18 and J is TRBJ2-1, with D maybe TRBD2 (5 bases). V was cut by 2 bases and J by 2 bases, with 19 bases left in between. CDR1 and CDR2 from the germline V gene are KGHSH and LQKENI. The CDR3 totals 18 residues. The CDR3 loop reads CASSPRRGNKGTYNEQFF. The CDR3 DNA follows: TGTGCCAGCTCACCAAGACGGGGTAATAAGGGAACCTACAATGAGCAGTTCTTC. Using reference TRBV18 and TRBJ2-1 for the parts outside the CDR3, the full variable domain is NAGVMQNPRHLVRRRGQEARLRCSPMKGHSHVYWYRQLPEEGLKFMVYLQKENIIDESGMPKERFSAEFPKEGPSILRIQQVVRGDSAAYFCASSPRRGNKGTYNEQFFGPGTRLTVL.

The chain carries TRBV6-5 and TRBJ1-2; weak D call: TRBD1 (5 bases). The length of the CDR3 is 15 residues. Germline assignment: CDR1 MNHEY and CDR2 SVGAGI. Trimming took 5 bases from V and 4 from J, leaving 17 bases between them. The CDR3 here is CASSTGATKIYGYTF. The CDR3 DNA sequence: TGTGCCAGCAGTACCGGGGCCACCAAAATCTATGGCTACACCTTC.

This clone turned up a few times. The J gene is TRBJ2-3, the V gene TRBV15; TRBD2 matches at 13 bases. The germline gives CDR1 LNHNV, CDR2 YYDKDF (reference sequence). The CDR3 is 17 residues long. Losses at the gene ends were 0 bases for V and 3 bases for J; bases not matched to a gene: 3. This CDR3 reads CATSRELAGGGTDTQYF. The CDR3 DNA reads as TGTGCCACCAGCAGAGAACTAGCGGGAGGGGGAACAGATACGCAGTATTTT.

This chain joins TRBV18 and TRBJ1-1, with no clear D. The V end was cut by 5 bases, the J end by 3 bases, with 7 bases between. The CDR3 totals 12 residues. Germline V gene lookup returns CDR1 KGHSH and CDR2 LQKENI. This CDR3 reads CASSGRDTEAFF. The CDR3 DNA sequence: TGTGCCAGCTCAGGACGGGACACTGAAGCTTTCTTT.

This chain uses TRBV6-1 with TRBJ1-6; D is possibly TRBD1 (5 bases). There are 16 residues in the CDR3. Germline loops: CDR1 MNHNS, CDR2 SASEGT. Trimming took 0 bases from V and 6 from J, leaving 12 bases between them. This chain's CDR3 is CASSEAWAGTNSPLHF. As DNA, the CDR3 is TGTGCCAGCAGTGAAGCCTGGGCAGGGACTAATTCACCCCTCCACTTT.

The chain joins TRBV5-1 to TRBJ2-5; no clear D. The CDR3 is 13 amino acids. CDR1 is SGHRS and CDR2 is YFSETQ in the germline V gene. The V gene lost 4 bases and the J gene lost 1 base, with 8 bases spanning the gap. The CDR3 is CASSPTGQETQYF. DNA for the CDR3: TGCGCCAGCAGCCCCACGGGCCAAGAGACCCAGTACTTC.

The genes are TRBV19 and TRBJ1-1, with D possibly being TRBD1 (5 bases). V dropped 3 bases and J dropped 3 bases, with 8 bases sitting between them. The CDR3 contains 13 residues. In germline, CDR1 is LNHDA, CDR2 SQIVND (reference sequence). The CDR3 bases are TGTGCCAGTAGTATTGACAGTTACACTGAAGCTTTCTTT. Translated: CASSIDSYTEAFF.

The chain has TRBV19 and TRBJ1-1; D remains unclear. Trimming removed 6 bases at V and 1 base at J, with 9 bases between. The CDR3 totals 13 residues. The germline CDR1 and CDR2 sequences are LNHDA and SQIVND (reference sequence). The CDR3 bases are TGTGCCAGTAGCACCACCAAGAACACTGAAGCTTTCTTT. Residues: CASSTTKNTEAFF.

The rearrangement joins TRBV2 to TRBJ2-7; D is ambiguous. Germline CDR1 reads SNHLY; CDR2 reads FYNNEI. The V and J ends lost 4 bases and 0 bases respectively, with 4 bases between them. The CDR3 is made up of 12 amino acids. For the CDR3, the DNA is TGTGCCAGCAGTGTTCACTCCTACGAGCAGTACTTC. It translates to CASSVHSYEQYF.